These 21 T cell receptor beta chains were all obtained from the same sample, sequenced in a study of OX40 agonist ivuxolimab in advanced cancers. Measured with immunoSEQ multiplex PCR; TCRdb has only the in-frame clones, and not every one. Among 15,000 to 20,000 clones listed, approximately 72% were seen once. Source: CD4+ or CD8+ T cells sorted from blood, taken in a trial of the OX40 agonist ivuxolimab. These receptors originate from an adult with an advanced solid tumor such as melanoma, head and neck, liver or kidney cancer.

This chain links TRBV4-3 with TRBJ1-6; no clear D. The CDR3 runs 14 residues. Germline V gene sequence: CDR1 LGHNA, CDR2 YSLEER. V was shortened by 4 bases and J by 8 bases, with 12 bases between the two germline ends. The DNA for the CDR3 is TGCGCCAGCAGCCGTTCCCTCAGCGATTCACCCCTCCACTTT. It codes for CASSRSLSDSPLHF.

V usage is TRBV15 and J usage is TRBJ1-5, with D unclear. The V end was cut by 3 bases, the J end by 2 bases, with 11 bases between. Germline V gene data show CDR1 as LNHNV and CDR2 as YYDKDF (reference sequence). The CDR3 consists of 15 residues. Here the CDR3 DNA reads TGTGCCACCAGCAGTCGGGGTGGGGGCAATCAGCCCCAGCATTTT. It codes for CATSSRGGGNQPQHF.

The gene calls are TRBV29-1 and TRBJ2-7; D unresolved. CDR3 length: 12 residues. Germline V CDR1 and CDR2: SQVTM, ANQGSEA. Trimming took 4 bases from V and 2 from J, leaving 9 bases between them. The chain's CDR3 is CSVGLGPYEQYF. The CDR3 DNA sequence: TGCAGCGTTGGTCTGGGCCCCTACGAGCAGTACTTC.

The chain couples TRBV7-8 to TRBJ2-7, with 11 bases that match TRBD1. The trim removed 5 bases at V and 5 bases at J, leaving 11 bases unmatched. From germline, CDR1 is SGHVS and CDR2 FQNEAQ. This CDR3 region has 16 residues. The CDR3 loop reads CASSPLRGTGGHEQYF. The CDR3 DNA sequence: TGTGCCAGCAGCCCCTTGAGGGGGACAGGGGGGCACGAGCAGTACTTC.

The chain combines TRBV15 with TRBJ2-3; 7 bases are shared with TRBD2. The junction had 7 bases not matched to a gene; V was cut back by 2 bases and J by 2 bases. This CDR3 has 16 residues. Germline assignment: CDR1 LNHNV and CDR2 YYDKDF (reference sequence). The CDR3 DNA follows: TGTGCCACCAGCAGAACGGGAGGACGTCTCACAGATACGCAGTATTTT. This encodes CATSRTGGRLTDTQYF.

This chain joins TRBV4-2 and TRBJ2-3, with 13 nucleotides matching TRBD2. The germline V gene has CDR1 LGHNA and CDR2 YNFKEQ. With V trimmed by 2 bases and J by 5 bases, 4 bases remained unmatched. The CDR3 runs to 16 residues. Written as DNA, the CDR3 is TGTGCCAGCAGCCAACCACTAGCGGGGGGGCAAGATACGCAGTATTTT. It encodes CASSQPLAGGQDTQYF.

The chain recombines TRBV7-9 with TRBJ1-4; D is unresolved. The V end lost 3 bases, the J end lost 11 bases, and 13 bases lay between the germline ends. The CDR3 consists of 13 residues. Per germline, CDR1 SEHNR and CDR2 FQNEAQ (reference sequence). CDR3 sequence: CASSFEGEGKLFF. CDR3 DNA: TGTGCCAGCAGCTTTGAGGGAGAAGGGAAACTGTTTTTT.

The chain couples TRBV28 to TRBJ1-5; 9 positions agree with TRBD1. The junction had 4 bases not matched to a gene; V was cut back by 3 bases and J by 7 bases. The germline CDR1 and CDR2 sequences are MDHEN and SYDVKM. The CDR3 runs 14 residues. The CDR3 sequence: CASSLGQGIQPQHF. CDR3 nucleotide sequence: TGTGCCAGCAGTTTGGGACAGGGTATCCAGCCCCAGCATTTT. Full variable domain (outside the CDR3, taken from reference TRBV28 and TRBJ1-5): DVKVTQSSRYLVKRTGEKVFLECVQDMDHENMFWYRQDPGLGLRLIYFSYDVKMKEKGDIPEGYSVSREKKERFSLILESASTNQTSMYLCASSLGQGIQPQHFGDGTRLSIL.

The CDR3 loop is CASSPPAFRGLTETQYF. Written as DNA, the CDR3 is TGTGCCAGCTCACCACCTGCGTTTAGGGGACTGACCGAGACCCAGTACTTC. The gene calls are TRBV18 and TRBJ2-5, with TRBD2 as a possible D gene (6 bases). V lost 0 bases and J 5 bases, leaving 19 bases between the germline ends. Germline values: CDR1 KGHSH, CDR2 LQKENI. The CDR3 is 17 amino acids.

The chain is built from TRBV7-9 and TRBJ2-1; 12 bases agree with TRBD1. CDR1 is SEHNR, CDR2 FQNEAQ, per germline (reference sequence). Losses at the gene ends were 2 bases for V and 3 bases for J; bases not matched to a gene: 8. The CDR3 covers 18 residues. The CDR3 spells CASSLTGTGGYHYNEQFF. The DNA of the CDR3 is TGTGCCAGCAGCTTAACGGGGACAGGGGGCTACCACTACAATGAGCAGTTCTTC.

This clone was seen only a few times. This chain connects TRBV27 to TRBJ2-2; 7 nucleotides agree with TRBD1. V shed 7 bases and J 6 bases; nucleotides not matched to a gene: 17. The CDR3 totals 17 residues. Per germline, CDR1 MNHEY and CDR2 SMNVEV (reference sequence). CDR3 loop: CASNRTESTQGAGELFF. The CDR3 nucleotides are TGTGCCAGCAATCGGACCGAATCTACTCAGGGGGCCGGGGAGCTGTTTTTT.

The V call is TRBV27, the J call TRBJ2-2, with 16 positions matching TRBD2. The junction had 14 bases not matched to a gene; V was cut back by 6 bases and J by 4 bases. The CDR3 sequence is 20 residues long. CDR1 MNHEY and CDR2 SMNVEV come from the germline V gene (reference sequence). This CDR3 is CASSPLMGLAGGPGTGELFF. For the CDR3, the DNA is TGTGCCAGCAGCCCGTTAATGGGACTAGCGGGGGGGCCGGGCACCGGGGAGCTGTTTTTT.

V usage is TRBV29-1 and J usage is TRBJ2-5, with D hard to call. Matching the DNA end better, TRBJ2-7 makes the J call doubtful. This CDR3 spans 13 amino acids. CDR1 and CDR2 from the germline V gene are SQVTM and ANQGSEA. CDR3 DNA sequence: TGCAGCGTTGAAGTGGCGAGCTCCTACGAGCAGTACTTC. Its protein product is CSVEVASSYEQYF.

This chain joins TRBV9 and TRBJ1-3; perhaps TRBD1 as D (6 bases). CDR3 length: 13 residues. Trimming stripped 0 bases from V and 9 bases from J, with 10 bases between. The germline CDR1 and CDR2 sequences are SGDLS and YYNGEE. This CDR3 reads CASSVGQGSTIYF. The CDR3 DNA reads TGTGCCAGCAGCGTAGGGCAGGGGTCCACCATATATTTT.

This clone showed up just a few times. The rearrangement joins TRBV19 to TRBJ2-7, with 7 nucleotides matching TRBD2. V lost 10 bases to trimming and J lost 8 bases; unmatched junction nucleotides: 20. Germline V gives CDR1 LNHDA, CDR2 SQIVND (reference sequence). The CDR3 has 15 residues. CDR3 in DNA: TGTGCCACCTCCAAGGGTAGCGGGTATTATATGAAGCAGTACTTC. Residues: CATSKGSGYYMKQYF.

The CDR3, as DNA: TGTGCCAGCAGCGTGAAACGGAGTGTTTGGGAGACCCAGTACTTC. Its protein is CASSVKRSVWETQYF. This sequence joins TRBV27 and TRBJ2-5, with D unclear. V dropped 6 bases and J dropped 5 bases, with 19 bases sitting between them. Germline CDR1 reads MNHEY; CDR2 reads SMNVEV (reference sequence). The CDR3 is 15 residues long.

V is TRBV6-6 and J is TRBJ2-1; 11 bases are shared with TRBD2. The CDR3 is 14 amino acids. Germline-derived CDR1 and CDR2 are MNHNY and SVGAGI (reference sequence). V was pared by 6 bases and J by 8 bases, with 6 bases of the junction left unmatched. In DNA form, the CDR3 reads TGTGCCAGCAGACCCGGACTAGCGGGCGATGAGCAGTTCTTC. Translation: CASRPGLAGDEQFF.

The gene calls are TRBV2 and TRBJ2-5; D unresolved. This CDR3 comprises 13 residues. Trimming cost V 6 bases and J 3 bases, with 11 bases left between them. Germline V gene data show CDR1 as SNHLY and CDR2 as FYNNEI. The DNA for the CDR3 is TGTGCCAGCAGCGCCCCGTCTGAAGAGACCCAGTACTTC. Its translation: CASSAPSEETQYF. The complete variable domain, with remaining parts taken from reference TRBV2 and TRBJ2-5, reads EPEVTQTPSHQVTQMGQEVILRCVPISNHLYFYWYRQILGQKVEFLVSFYNNEISEKSEIFDDQFSVERPDGSNFTLKIRSTKLEDSAMYFCASSAPSEETQYFGPGTRLLVL.

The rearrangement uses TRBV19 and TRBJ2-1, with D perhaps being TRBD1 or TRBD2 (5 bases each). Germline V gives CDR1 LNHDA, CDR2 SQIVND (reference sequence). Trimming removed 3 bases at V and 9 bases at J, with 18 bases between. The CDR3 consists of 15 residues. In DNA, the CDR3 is TGTGCCAGTAGTATCGGGTCGGGGACGTACGCTGAGCAGTTCTTC. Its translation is CASSIGSGTYAEQFF.

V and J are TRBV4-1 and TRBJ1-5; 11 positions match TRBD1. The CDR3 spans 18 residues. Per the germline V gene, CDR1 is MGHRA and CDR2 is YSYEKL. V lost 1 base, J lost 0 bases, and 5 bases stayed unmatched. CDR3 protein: CASSQAGTGGYSNQPQHF. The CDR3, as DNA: TGCGCCAGCAGCCAAGCAGGGACAGGGGGTTATAGCAATCAGCCCCAGCATTTT.

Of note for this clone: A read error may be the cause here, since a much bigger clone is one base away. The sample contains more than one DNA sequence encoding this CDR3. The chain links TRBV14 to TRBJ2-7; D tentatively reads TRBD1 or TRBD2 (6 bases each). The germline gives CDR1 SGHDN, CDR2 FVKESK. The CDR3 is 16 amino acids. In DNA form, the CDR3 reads TGTGCCAGTAGCCCCCGGTCGGGGGCAGTATCCTACGAGCAGTACTTC. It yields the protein CASSPRSGAVSYEQYF.